This T cell receptor beta chain was observed in a study of T cells in Graves' hyperthyroidism and ophthalmopathy. Study in general: Pretreatment peripheral blood was obtained at initial diagnosis.

A word on this clonotype: Its cognate antigen is unknown.

TCR beta CDR3 region amplification was performed from RNA transcripts. When the TCR CDR3 underwent first-round RT-PCR, the HTBI primer set was used. TCRdb reanalysed the multiplex PCR reads using MiXCR and keeps one entry per CDR3 protein. The data hold about 600,000 distinct CDR3 sequences, with about 14% observed a single time. Study results and caveats: Most thyroid clonotypes that were expanded above 0.001 also turned up in blood.

Germline-derived CDR1 and CDR2 are LNHDA and SQIVND (reference sequence). CDR3 length equals 16 residues. The V and J ends lost 9 bases and 2 bases respectively, with 20 bases between them. Source material: blood. The sequence was collected from a woman in her forties or fifties with Graves' ophthalmopathy. The chain employs TRBV19 and TRBJ1-5; D is perhaps TRBD1 (6 bases). The CDR3 sequence: CASANKQGWGNQPQHF. CDR3 bases: TGTGCCAGCGCGAACAAACAGGGATGGGGCAATCAGCCCCAGCATTTT.